This TCR beta chain derives from a study of PD-L1 blockade in urothelial cancer. Study information: Samples of blood were analyzed 3 weeks (second dose) and 6 weeks after treatment start. A median of roughly 130,000 T cells was found in the blood samples.

The table came from immunoSEQ multiplex PCR; TCRdb's copy has only in-frame clones and leaves some out. The profile covers under 30,000 clones, with 87% appearing a single time and roughly 3.2% taken by the ten largest. The CDR3 runs 15 residues. CDR1 and CDR2 (germline): KGHSH, LQKENI. The V gene lost 6 bases and the J gene lost 8 bases, with 17 bases spanning the gap. This sequence was found in a man over 45 with urothelial cancer. The specimen comprised PBMCs, sampled around atezolizumab (anti-PD-L1) treatment. The chain links TRBV18 to TRBJ1-6, with a possible D match to TRBD1 (6 bases). CDR3 coding DNA: TGTGCCAGCTCCCAAGGGGGGGCCAGGGATTCACCCCTCCACTTT. It is translated as CASSQGGARDSPLHF.